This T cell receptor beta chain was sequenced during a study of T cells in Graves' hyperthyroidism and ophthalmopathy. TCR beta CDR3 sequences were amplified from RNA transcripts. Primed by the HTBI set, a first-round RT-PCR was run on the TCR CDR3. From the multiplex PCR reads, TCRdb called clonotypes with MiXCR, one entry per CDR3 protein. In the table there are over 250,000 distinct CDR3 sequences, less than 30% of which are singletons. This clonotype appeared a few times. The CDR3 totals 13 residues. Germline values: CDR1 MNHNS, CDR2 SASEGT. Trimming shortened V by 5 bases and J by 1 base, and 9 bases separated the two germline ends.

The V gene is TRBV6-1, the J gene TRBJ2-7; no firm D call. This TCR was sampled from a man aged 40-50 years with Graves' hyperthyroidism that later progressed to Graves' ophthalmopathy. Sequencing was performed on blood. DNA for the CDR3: TGTGCCAGCAGTCCCAGGCCATCCTACGAGCAGTACTTC. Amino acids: CASSPRPSYEQYF.